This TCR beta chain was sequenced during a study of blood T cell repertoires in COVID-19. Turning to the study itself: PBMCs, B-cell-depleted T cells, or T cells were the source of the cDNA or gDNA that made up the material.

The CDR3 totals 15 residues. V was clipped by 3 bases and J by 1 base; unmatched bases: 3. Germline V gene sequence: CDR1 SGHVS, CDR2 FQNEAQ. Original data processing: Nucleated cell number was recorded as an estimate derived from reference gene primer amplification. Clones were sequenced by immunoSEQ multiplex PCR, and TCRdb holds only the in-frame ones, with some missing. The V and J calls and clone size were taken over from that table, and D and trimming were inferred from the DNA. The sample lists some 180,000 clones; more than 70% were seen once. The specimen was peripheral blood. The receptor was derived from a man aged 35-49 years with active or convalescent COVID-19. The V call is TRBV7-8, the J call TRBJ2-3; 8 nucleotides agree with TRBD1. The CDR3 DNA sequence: TGTGCCAGCAGCTTCAGGGGGCAGGGCACAGATACGCAGTATTTT. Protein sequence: CASSFRGQGTDTQYF.